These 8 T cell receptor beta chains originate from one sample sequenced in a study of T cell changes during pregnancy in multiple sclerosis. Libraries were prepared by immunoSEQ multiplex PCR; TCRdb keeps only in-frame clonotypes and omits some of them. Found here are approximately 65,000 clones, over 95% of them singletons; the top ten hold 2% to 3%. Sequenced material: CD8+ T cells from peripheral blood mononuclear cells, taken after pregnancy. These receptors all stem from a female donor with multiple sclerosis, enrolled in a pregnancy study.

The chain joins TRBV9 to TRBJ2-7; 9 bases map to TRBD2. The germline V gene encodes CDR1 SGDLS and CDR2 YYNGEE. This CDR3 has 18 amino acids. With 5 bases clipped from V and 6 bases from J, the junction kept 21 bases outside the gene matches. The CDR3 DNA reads TGTGCCAGCAGTCGAGGGACAGTTCTTTTAGCGGGAGAAAGCGAGCAGTACTTC. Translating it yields CASSRGTVLLAGESEQYF.

CDR3 bases: TGCGCCAGCAGCTTGGTGACTAGCGGTCCCCAAGAGACCCAGTACTTC. Encoded protein: CASSLVTSGPQETQYF. The rearrangement joins TRBV5-1 to TRBJ2-5, with TRBD2 matching over 9 bases. Germline CDR1 and CDR2: SGHRS and YFSETQ. V shed 0 bases, J shed 1 base, and the junction held 4 bases outside the gene matches. The CDR3 spans 16 residues.

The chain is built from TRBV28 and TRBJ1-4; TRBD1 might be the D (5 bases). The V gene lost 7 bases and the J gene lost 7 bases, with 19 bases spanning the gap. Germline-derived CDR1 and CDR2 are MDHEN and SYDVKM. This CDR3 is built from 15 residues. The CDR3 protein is CASTNNRRPGEKLFF. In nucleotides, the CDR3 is TGTGCCAGCACGAATAACAGGCGTCCGGGTGAAAAACTGTTTTTT.

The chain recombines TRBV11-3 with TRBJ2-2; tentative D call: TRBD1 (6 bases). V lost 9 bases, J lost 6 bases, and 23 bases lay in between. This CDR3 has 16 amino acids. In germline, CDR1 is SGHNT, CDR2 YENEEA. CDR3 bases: TGTGCCAGACACCCCTACAGGGAATTTCGGTCCGGGGAGCTGTTTTTT. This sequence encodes CARHPYREFRSGELFF.

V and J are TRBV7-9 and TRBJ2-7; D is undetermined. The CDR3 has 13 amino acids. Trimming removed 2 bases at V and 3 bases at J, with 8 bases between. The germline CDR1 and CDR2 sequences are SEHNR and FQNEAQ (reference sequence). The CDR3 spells CASSLTANYEQYF. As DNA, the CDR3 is TGTGCCAGCAGCTTAACAGCCAACTACGAGCAGTACTTC.

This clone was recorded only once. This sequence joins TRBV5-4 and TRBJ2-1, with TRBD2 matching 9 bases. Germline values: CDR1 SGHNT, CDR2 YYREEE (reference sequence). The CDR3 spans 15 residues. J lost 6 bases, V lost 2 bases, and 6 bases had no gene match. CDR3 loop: CASSLRLAGVNEQFF. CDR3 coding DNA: TGTGCCAGCAGCTTAAGGTTAGCGGGAGTCAATGAGCAGTTCTTC.

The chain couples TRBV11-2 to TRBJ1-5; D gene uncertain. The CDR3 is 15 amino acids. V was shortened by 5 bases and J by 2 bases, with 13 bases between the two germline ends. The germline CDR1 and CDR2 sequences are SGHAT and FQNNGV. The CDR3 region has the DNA TGTGCCAGCAGCCCCGGCGGGGTCGGCAATCAGCCCCAGCATTTT. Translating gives CASSPGGVGNQPQHF.

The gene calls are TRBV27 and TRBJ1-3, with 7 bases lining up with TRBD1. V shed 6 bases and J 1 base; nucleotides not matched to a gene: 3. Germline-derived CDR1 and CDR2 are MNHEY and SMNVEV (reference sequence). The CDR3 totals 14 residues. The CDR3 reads CASRSGGSGNTIYF. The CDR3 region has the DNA TGTGCCAGCAGGTCAGGGGGGTCTGGAAACACCATATATTTT.